These T cell receptor beta chains were read from a single sample in a study of OX40 agonist ivuxolimab in advanced cancers. Repertoires were generated with immunoSEQ multiplex PCR, while TCRdb's copy carries only in-frame clones and drops some. The sample yields tens of thousands of clones, approximately 88% seen once. The source was CD4+ or CD8+ T cells sorted from blood, collected in a trial of the OX40 agonist ivuxolimab. The receptors here all came from an adult with an advanced solid tumor such as melanoma, head and neck, liver or kidney cancer. Both conserved end residues are part of each CDR3.

v_call: TRBV27; j_call: TRBJ2-2; cdr3_aa: CASRTPGALTGELFF
v_call: TRBV13; j_call: TRBJ2-3; cdr3_aa: CASSPDGGTQYF
v_call: TRBV13; j_call: TRBJ2-5; cdr3_aa: CASSLWDTPQETQYF
v_call: TRBV9; j_call: TRBJ2-3; cdr3_aa: CASSVRASTDTQYF
v_call: TRBV9; j_call: TRBJ1-2; cdr3_aa: CASSESGTPLYGYTF
v_call: TRBV28; j_call: TRBJ2-7; cdr3_aa: CASSFWYRVRESYEQYF
v_call: TRBV15; j_call: TRBJ1-2; cdr3_aa: CATSRDKGPDGYTF
v_call: TRBV7-2; j_call: TRBJ2-5; cdr3_aa: CASSFLRLQETQYF
v_call: TRBV20-1; j_call: TRBJ1-2; cdr3_aa: CSAHPYGYTF
v_call: TRBV5-6; j_call: TRBJ2-3; cdr3_aa: CASSLSRQGAADTQYF
v_call: TRBV19; j_call: TRBJ2-1; cdr3_aa: CASSIYRGGMNEQFF
v_call: TRBV2; j_call: TRBJ2-1; cdr3_aa: CASIGEPLSYNEQFF
v_call: TRBV11-2; j_call: TRBJ2-7; cdr3_aa: CASSLGAGFLYEQYF
v_call: TRBV5-4; j_call: TRBJ2-1; cdr3_aa: CASGNSSYNEQFF
v_call: TRBV4-1; j_call: TRBJ2-5; cdr3_aa: CASRRGNDQETQYF
v_call: TRBV29-1; j_call: TRBJ1-1; cdr3_aa: CSVEGPTWNTEAFF
v_call: TRBV19; j_call: TRBJ2-2; cdr3_aa: CASSGFPSSNTGELFF
v_call: TRBV9; j_call: TRBJ2-5; cdr3_aa: CASSATGTAGETQYF
v_call: TRBV7-9; j_call: TRBJ1-1; cdr3_aa: CASSLGVAEAFF
v_call: TRBV4-1; j_call: TRBJ1-5; cdr3_aa: CASSQEYSLGQPQHF
v_call: TRBV29-1; j_call: TRBJ1-1; cdr3_aa: CSVRGNTEAFF
v_call: TRBV6-5; j_call: TRBJ2-1; cdr3_aa: CASSLAGASYNEQFF
v_call: TRBV7-6; j_call: TRBJ2-2; cdr3_aa: CASSLEGNTGELFF
v_call: TRBV10-2; j_call: TRBJ1-2; cdr3_aa: CAVRVGVDGYTF
v_call: TRBV27; j_call: TRBJ2-1; cdr3_aa: CASSPTGGFNEQFF
v_call: TRBV28; j_call: TRBJ1-4; cdr3_aa: CASSRPSRASNEKLFF
v_call: TRBV7-9; j_call: TRBJ2-3; cdr3_aa: CASSPSGTRDTDTQYF